Reported below is one T cell receptor beta chain. Its antigen is still unknown. A read error may account for a junction end that differs from germline. Clones were read by immunoSEQ multiplex PCR, and TCRdb kept only the in-frame ones, dropping some. The repertoire consists of about 80,000 clones, with about nine tenths occurring once and the leading ten covering roughly 0.3%. Germline V gene lookup returns CDR1 LGHNA and CDR2 YSLEER. This CDR3 is 15 amino acids long. This sample is part of a study of OX40 agonist ivuxolimab in advanced cancers. The wider study: Three patients showed partial responses: one hepatocellular carcinoma and two cutaneous melanoma cases.

Study-level results: There were, on average, more expanded clones in CD8+ T cells than in CD4+.

The J gene is TRBJ1-2, the V gene TRBV4-3, with D uncertain. This receptor was identified in an adult with an advanced solid tumor such as melanoma, head and neck, liver or kidney cancer. Sequenced here: CD4+ or CD8+ T cells sorted from blood, sampled in a trial of the OX40 agonist ivuxolimab. The CDR3 nucleotides are TGCGCCAGCAGCCATCAACCTACCGAGTGGCAGAGCTTCTCCTTC. It yields the protein CASSHQPTEWQSFSF.